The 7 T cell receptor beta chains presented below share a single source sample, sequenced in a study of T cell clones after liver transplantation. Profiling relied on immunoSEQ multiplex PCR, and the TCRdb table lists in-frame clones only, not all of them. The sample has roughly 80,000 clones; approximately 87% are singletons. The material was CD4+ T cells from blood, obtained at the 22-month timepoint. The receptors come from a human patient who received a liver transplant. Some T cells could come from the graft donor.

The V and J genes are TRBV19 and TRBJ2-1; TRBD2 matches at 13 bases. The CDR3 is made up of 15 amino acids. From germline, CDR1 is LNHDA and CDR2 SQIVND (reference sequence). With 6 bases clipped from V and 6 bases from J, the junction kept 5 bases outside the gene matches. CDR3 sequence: CASSRTSGGANEQFF. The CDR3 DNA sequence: TGTGCCAGTAGCAGAACTAGCGGGGGGGCCAATGAGCAGTTCTTC.

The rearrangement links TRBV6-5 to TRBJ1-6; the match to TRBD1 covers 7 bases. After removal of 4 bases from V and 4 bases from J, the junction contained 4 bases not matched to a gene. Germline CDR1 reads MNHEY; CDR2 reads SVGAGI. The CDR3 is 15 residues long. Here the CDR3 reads CASSSGQTYNSPLHF. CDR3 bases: TGTGCCAGCAGTTCGGGACAGACATATAATTCACCCCTCCACTTT.

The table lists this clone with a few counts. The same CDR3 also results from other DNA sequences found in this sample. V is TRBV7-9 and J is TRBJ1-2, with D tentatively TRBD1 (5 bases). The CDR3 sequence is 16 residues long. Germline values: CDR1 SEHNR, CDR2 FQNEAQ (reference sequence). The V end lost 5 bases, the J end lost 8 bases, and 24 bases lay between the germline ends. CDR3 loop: CASSVQATGTGGGYTF. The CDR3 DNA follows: TGTGCCAGCAGCGTACAAGCGACTGGGACGGGTGGGGGCTACACCTTC.

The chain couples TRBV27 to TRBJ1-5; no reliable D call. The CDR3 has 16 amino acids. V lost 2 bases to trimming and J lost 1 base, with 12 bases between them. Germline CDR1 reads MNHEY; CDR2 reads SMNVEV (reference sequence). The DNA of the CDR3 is TGTGCCAGCAGTTTAGCTACGACACGGAGCAATCAGCCCCAGCATTTT. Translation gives CASSLATTRSNQPQHF.

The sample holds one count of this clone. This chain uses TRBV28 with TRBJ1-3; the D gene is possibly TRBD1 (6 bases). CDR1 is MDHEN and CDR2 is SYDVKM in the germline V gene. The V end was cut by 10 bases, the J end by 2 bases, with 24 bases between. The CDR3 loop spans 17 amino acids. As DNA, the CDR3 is TGTGCCACAAGGGTCCGGACTCAGGGGATTGCTGGAAACACCATATATTTT. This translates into CATRVRTQGIAGNTIYF. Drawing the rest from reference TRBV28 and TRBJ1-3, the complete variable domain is DVKVTQSSRYLVKRTGEKVFLECVQDMDHENMFWYRQDPGLGLRLIYFSYDVKMKEKGDIPEGYSVSREKKERFSLILESASTNQTSMYLCATRVRTQGIAGNTIYFGEGSWLTVV.

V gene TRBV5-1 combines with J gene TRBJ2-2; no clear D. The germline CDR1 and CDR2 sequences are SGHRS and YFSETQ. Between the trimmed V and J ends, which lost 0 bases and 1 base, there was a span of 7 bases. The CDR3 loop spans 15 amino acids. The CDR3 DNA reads TGCGCCAGCAGCTTGGCCCAACTGAACACCGGGGAGCTGTTTTTT. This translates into CASSLAQLNTGELFF.

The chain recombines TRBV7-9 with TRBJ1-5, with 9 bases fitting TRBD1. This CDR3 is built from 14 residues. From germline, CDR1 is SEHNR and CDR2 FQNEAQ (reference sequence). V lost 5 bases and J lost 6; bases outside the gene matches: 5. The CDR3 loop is CASSGTGTGQPQHF. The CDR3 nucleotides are TGTGCCAGCAGCGGGACAGGGACCGGTCAGCCCCAGCATTTT.